This T cell receptor (beta chain) stems from a study of PD-1 blockade in classical Hodgkin lymphoma. TCRdb's table, derived via immunoSEQ multiplex PCR, lists solely in-frame clones and lacks some. The sample lists 70,000 to 80,000 clones, approximately 94% occurring once. CDR3 length: 13 residues. Trimming at V came to 3 bases and at J to 2 bases, leaving 4 bases not matched to a gene. The germline V gene has CDR1 GTSNPN and CDR2 SVGIG (reference sequence). Each and every patient relapsed after autologous stem cell transplantation, and patients got differing brentuximab vedotin exposure. With regard to this clone: Its antigen is unidentified.

Study-wide results and caveats: It was reported that newly diagnosed patients had less baseline TCR diversity than healthy donors. Later analyses included only patients treated at least 1 year post-ASCT. Baseline diversity was lower in partial responders and progressors than complete responders. Why repertoires differed is undefined; disease activity or prior therapy possibly contributed.

The source material was peripheral blood mononuclear cells (PBMCs), sampled at baseline. This chain connects TRBV30 to TRBJ2-7; TRBD1 agrees at 7 bases. The TCR sequence derives from a human donor with classical Hodgkin lymphoma. In nucleotides, the CDR3 is TGTGCCTGGAGGGGGACAGAGACCTACGAGCAGTACTTC. Translated, it gives CAWRGTETYEQYF.